What follows are 14 T cell receptor beta chains derived from one specimen sequenced in a study of T cell responses to AZD1222 COVID-19 vaccine. Only in-frame clones appear in the TCRdb table, and some are missing; sequencing was by immunoSEQ multiplex PCR. The sample yields about 140,000 clones, 85% to 90% seen once. The sample in question was peripheral blood, obtained on day 0 of AZD1222 vaccination. These receptor sequences come from an adult in good health.

This chain uses TRBV27 with TRBJ2-1; 8 bases map to TRBD1. CDR1 and CDR2 (germline): MNHEY, SMNVEV (reference sequence). J was trimmed by 2 bases and V by 7 bases; bases with no gene match: 10. This CDR3 region has 16 residues. The CDR3, as DNA: TGTGCCAGCAATCCCCGGACAGGGCGGACCTACAATGAGCAGTTCTTC. This translates into CASNPRTGRTYNEQFF.

This clone was picked up one time. The CDR3 DNA reads as TGTGCCAGCAGCGTAGGAGCAGGGGGAGATGGCTACACCTTC. It translates to CASSVGAGGDGYTF. This chain joins TRBV9 and TRBJ1-2; TRBD1 agrees at 7 bases. The CDR3 runs to 14 residues. V dropped 0 bases and J dropped 6; count of bases not matched to a gene: 5. Germline-derived CDR1 and CDR2 are SGDLS and YYNGEE. Variable domain in full (rest from reference TRBV9 and TRBJ1-2): DSGVTQTPKHLITATGQRVTLRCSPRSGDLSVYWYQQSLDQGLQFLIQYYNGEERAKGNILERFSAQQFPDLHSELNLSSLELGDSALYFCASSVGAGGDGYTFGSGTRLTVV.

The chain uses TRBV5-5 and TRBJ1-1; no clear D. This CDR3 is 13 amino acids long. Looked up from germline, CDR1 is SGHKS and CDR2 is YYEKEE (reference sequence). V shed 4 bases and J shed 1 base, with 8 bases lying between them. The CDR3 DNA reads TGTGCCAGCAGCCTGACACAGAACACTGAAGCTTTCTTT. It is translated as CASSLTQNTEAFF.

This clone was counted a single time. The V call is TRBV18, the J call TRBJ1-1; D call uncertain. The CDR3 totals 14 residues. The V end lost 2 bases, the J end lost 3 bases, and 10 bases lay between the germline ends. From germline, CDR1 is KGHSH and CDR2 LQKENI. CDR3 nucleotides: TGTGCCAGCTCACCAGAACGGCGTTACACTGAAGCTTTCTTT. This codes for CASSPERRYTEAFF.

The rearrangement links TRBV6-1 to TRBJ1-2, with a tentative D call TRBD1 (6 bases). V shed 2 bases and J shed 2 bases, with 9 bases lying between them. The CDR3 length is 14 residues. Germline V gives CDR1 MNHNS, CDR2 SASEGT. The CDR3 DNA is TGTGCCAGCAGTGAAAGAGGGGGAAACTATGGCTACACCTTC. Its protein is CASSERGGNYGYTF.

This chain joins TRBV5-5 and TRBJ1-1; unclear D gene. This CDR3 contains 16 residues. The V gene's germline CDR1 is SGHKS and CDR2 YYEKEE (reference sequence). The V gene lost 0 bases and the J gene lost 4 bases, with 16 bases spanning the gap. The DNA for the CDR3 is TGTGCCAGCAGCTTGGCGGTAAAGAGTGTGATCACTGAAGCTTTCTTT. This translates into CASSLAVKSVITEAFF.

The genes are TRBV9 and TRBJ2-7; D may be TRBD1 (6 bases). V lost 0 bases and J 3 bases, leaving 10 bases between the germline ends. The CDR3 extends over 14 amino acids. The germline CDR1 and CDR2 sequences are SGDLS and YYNGEE. The CDR3 DNA reads TGTGCCAGCAGCGTAGGGACAGACCTCTACGAGCAGTACTTC. It is translated as CASSVGTDLYEQYF.

This clone has just one count. This chain links TRBV5-1 with TRBJ1-4, with a tentative D call TRBD1 (6 bases). Germline V gene lookup returns CDR1 SGHRS and CDR2 YFSETQ. V lost 4 bases, J lost 0 bases, and 13 bases lay in between. CDR3 length: 16 residues. CDR3 sequence reads: CASSRKGTTTNEKLFF. CDR3 in DNA: TGCGCCAGCAGCAGGAAAGGGACAACAACTAATGAAAAACTGTTTTTT.

This chain uses TRBV5-1 with TRBJ2-3, with 13 bases aligning to TRBD2. This CDR3 has 17 amino acids. Trimming took 4 bases from V and 2 from J; bases not matched to a gene: 7. CDR1 is SGHRS and CDR2 is YFSETQ in the germline V gene. This CDR3 is CASSLGLAGETTDTQYF. Written as DNA, the CDR3 is TGCGCCAGCAGCCTTGGACTAGCGGGGGAAACCACAGATACGCAGTATTTT. Complete variable domain (other parts from reference TRBV5-1 and TRBJ2-3): KAGVTQTPRYLIKTRGQQVTLSCSPISGHRSVSWYQQTPGQGLQFLFEYFSETQRNKGNFPGRFSGRQFSNSRSEMNVSTLELGDSALYLCASSLGLAGETTDTQYFGPGTRLTVL.

CDR3 loop: CASSARELSPEQYF. The CDR3 DNA sequence: TGTGCCAGTAGTGCGCGGGAGTTGAGTCCCGAGCAGTACTTC. The genes are TRBV19 and TRBJ2-7, with TRBD2 matching 7 bases. V gave up 5 bases and J gave up 6 bases; unmatched junction bases: 10. Germline V gene data show CDR1 as LNHDA and CDR2 as SQIVND (reference sequence). The length of the CDR3 is 14 residues. Looking up the rest from reference TRBV19 and TRBJ2-7 gives the full variable domain: DGGITQSPKYLFRKEGQNVTLSCEQNLNHDAMYWYRQDPGQGLRLIYYSQIVNDFQKGDIAEGYSVSREKKESFPLTVTSAQKNPTAFYLCASSARELSPEQYFGPGTRLTVT.

This clone was counted a single time. This chain links TRBV7-8 with TRBJ1-1; 10 bases map to TRBD1. The V and J ends lost 5 bases and 5 bases, in that order; junction bases with no gene match: 2. The CDR3 covers 13 residues. CDR1 is SGHVS, CDR2 FQNEAQ, per germline. CDR3 bases: TGTGCCAGCAGCATGGACAGGGGGACTGAAGCTTTCTTT. Its translation is CASSMDRGTEAFF.

The V call is TRBV14, the J call TRBJ2-1; 12 bases agree with TRBD2. The CDR3 spans 15 residues. J was trimmed by 7 bases and V by 2 bases; bases with no gene match: 3. From germline, CDR1 is SGHDN and CDR2 FVKESK. CDR3 coding DNA: TGTGCCAGCAGCCAACGCCTAGCGGGGGGGAATGAGCAGTTCTTC. Its translation is CASSQRLAGGNEQFF.

V is TRBV9 and J is TRBJ2-2; 10 nucleotides agree with TRBD1. This CDR3 comprises 18 residues. Germline CDR1 is SGDLS and CDR2 is YYNGEE. Trimming at V came to 0 bases and at J to 5 bases, leaving 10 bases not matched to a gene. DNA of the CDR3: TGTGCCAGCAGCGTAGACCGTGGGGACAGGGGTTTGACCGGGGAGCTGTTTTTT. It encodes CASSVDRGDRGLTGELFF.

The chain couples TRBV3-1 (or the pseudogene TRBV3-2) to TRBJ2-4; D is unclear. This CDR3 has 13 amino acids. V dropped 1 base and J dropped 8 bases, with 9 bases sitting between them. Germline V CDR1 and CDR2: LGHDT, YNNKEL (reference sequence). This CDR3 is CASSQGGTHIQYF. In DNA form, the CDR3 reads TGTGCCAGCAGCCAAGGGGGTACGCACATTCAGTACTTC.